This is a list of T cell receptor beta chains from one sample in a study of early T cells in non-severe SARS-CoV-2 infection. TCRdb reanalysed the 5' RACE reads using MiXCR and keeps one entry per CDR3 protein. Among about 22,000 distinct CDR3 sequences listed, 4.5% to 5% were seen once. Sequenced: whole blood. The receptors stem from an adult who was a healthcare worker with PCR-confirmed SARS-CoV-2 infection or an uninfected control (not recorded which). CDR3s include the opening cysteine and the closing phenylalanine or tryptophan. The D gene is left open where the match is weak. The size field is filled for only some rows; it gives once, few, many or a size class.

j_call v_call clone_size d_call cdr3_nt cdr3_aa
TRBJ1-2 TRBV9 many NA TGTGCCAGCAGCGTTGACGAAAATGGCTACACCTTC CASSVDENGYTF
TRBJ1-1 TRBV30 many NA TGTGCCTGGAGTGATATAGGGAACACTGAAGCTTTCTTT CAWSDIGNTEAFF
TRBJ2-7 TRBV20-1 medium-sized NA TGCAGTGCTAGGGTATCCTACGAGCAGTACTTC CSARVSYEQYF
TRBJ2-3 TRBV3-1 many NA TGTGCCAGCAGGCAGGCCCGAGCAGATACGCAGTATTTT CASRQARADTQYF
TRBJ2-7 TRBV4-1 many TRBD1 TGCGCCAGCAGACCGGGACAGGGGGCTCGGGAGCAGTACTTC CASRPGQGAREQYF
TRBJ2-3 TRBV5-6 many TRBD1 TGTGCCAGCAGCCGGGACAGGGGAATATCAGATACGCAGTATTTT CASSRDRGISDTQYF
TRBJ1-3 TRBV12-5 NA TRBD1 TGTGCTAGTGGCCCAGACAGGGGGGATTCTGGAAACACCATATATTTT CASGPDRGDSGNTIYF
TRBJ2-1 TRBV5-4 many NA TGTGCCAGCAGCCCGAGGGGGGTCACTGGTCGGTGGCAGTTCTTC CASSPRGVTGRWQFF
TRBJ1-5 TRBV2 many TRBD1 TGTGCCAGTTCGGGACAGGGGAATCAGCCCCAGCATTTT CASSGQGNQPQHF
TRBJ1-1 TRBV19 few NA TGTGCCAGTACCCCAGGGACATTGAACACTGAAGCTTTCTTT CASTPGTLNTEAFF
TRBJ2-3 TRBV7-3 few NA TGTGCCAGCAGCTTAGGAGTTAGCACAGATACGCAGTATTTT CASSLGVSTDTQYF
TRBJ2-7 TRBV9 many NA TGTGCCAGCAGCCAAGGGGCGCCCTACGAGCAGTACTTC CASSQGAPYEQYF
TRBJ2-3 TRBV6-5 many TRBD1 TGTGCCAGCAGTTACTACAGGGGGCTAGGGGCAGATACGCAGTATTTT CASSYYRGLGADTQYF
TRBJ2-2 TRBV29-1 few NA TGCAGCGCCGGAGGGGCGGGCCTAAGGGCCGGGGAGCTGTTTTTT CSAGGAGLRAGELFF
TRBJ2-7 TRBV18 many NA TGTGCCAGCTCACCAAACAACTACGAGCAGTACTTC CASSPNNYEQYF
TRBJ2-7 TRBV20-1 few TRBD1 TGCAGTGCTAGGACGCGGACAGGGGGTTACGAGCAGTACTTC CSARTRTGGYEQYF
TRBJ2-6 TRBV12-3/TRBV12-4 few NA TGTGCCAGCAGCATGGTTGGCTCTGGGGCCAACGTCCTGACTTTC CASSMVGSGANVLTF
TRBJ1-4 TRBV9 many NA TGTGCCAGCAGCTCCGGACCGGGACGGCATAATGAAAAACTGTTTTTT CASSSGPGRHNEKLFF
TRBJ1-5 TRBV12-3/TRBV12-4 many NA TGTGCCAGCAGCGGGACCGGGATAAGCAATCAGCCCCAGCATTTT CASSGTGISNQPQHF
TRBJ2-7 TRBV29-1 many TRBD2 TGCAGCGTGGTGGCGGGGGGGCACTACGAGCAGTACTTC CSVVAGGHYEQYF
TRBJ2-3 TRBV5-1 NA NA TGCGCCAGCAGCTTGCAGCCGGGGCGTCAAACAGATACGCAGTATTTT CASSLQPGRQTDTQYF
TRBJ2-3 TRBV7-6 NA NA TGTGCCAGCAGCCTCTCAGACACAGATACGCAGTATTTT CASSLSDTDTQYF
TRBJ2-2 TRBV5-1 many NA TGCGCCAGCAGCTTTTTAGCGCGGGGGAACACCGGGGAGCTGTTTTTT CASSFLARGNTGELFF
TRBJ1-5 TRBV6-2/TRBV6-3 many TRBD1 TGTGCCAGCAGCCCTTCGACAGGGATTACCAGGCAGCCCCAGCATTTT CASSPSTGITRQPQHF
TRBJ1-6 TRBV6-1 medium-sized NA TGTGCCAGCAGTGTCAGGGACATCGGTTCACCCCTCCACTTT CASSVRDIGSPLHF
TRBJ2-3 TRBV9 NA NA TGTGCCAGCAGCGTAGGGGCGGGGGCTCACACAGATACGCAGTATTTT CASSVGAGAHTDTQYF
TRBJ1-1 TRBV29-1 medium-sized NA TGCAGCGTTGTCGCTACAGGGAACACTGAAGCTTTCTTT CSVVATGNTEAFF
TRBJ2-3 TRBV29-1 many NA TGCAGCGTTGAAGACCCTGCCCGTAAGGGGGAGACCACAGATACGCAGTATTTT CSVEDPARKGETTDTQYF
TRBJ1-2 TRBV12-3/TRBV12-4 NA NA TGTGCCAGCAGTTTAGACGATGGGGTCACTGGCTACACCTTC CASSLDDGVTGYTF
TRBJ1-5 TRBV6-2/TRBV6-3 few NA TGTGCCAGCAGTCCCCCGACATATTATAGCAATCAGCCCCAGCATTTT CASSPPTYYSNQPQHF
TRBJ2-7 TRBV29-1 many TRBD1 TGCAGCGTTGAAGCAGGCGGGACAGGGATTGACGAGCAGTACTTC CSVEAGGTGIDEQYF
TRBJ2-2 TRBV7-2 few TRBD1 TGTGCCAGCAGCCCACAGGGGGGAAACACCGGGGAGCTGTTTTTT CASSPQGGNTGELFF
TRBJ2-7 TRBV9 many TRBD2 TGTGCCAGCAGCGTCGGACTAGCTTACTCCTACGAGCAGTACTTC CASSVGLAYSYEQYF
TRBJ2-3 TRBV14 medium-sized TRBD1 TGTGCCAGCAGCCAAGTTGGGACAGGGGGCGATACGCAGTATTTT CASSQVGTGGDTQYF
TRBJ2-5 TRBV9 many NA TGTGCCAGCAGCGTGGGGCAGGGCCAAGAGACCCAGTACTTC CASSVGQGQETQYF
TRBJ2-1 TRBV12-3/TRBV12-4 many NA TGTGCCAGCAGAGGAGGGACACACAATGAGCAGTTCTTC CASRGGTHNEQFF
TRBJ2-7 TRBV10-3 many TRBD2 TGTGCCATCCAGGATAGCGGGGGTGTCTCCTACGAGCAGTACTTC CAIQDSGGVSYEQYF